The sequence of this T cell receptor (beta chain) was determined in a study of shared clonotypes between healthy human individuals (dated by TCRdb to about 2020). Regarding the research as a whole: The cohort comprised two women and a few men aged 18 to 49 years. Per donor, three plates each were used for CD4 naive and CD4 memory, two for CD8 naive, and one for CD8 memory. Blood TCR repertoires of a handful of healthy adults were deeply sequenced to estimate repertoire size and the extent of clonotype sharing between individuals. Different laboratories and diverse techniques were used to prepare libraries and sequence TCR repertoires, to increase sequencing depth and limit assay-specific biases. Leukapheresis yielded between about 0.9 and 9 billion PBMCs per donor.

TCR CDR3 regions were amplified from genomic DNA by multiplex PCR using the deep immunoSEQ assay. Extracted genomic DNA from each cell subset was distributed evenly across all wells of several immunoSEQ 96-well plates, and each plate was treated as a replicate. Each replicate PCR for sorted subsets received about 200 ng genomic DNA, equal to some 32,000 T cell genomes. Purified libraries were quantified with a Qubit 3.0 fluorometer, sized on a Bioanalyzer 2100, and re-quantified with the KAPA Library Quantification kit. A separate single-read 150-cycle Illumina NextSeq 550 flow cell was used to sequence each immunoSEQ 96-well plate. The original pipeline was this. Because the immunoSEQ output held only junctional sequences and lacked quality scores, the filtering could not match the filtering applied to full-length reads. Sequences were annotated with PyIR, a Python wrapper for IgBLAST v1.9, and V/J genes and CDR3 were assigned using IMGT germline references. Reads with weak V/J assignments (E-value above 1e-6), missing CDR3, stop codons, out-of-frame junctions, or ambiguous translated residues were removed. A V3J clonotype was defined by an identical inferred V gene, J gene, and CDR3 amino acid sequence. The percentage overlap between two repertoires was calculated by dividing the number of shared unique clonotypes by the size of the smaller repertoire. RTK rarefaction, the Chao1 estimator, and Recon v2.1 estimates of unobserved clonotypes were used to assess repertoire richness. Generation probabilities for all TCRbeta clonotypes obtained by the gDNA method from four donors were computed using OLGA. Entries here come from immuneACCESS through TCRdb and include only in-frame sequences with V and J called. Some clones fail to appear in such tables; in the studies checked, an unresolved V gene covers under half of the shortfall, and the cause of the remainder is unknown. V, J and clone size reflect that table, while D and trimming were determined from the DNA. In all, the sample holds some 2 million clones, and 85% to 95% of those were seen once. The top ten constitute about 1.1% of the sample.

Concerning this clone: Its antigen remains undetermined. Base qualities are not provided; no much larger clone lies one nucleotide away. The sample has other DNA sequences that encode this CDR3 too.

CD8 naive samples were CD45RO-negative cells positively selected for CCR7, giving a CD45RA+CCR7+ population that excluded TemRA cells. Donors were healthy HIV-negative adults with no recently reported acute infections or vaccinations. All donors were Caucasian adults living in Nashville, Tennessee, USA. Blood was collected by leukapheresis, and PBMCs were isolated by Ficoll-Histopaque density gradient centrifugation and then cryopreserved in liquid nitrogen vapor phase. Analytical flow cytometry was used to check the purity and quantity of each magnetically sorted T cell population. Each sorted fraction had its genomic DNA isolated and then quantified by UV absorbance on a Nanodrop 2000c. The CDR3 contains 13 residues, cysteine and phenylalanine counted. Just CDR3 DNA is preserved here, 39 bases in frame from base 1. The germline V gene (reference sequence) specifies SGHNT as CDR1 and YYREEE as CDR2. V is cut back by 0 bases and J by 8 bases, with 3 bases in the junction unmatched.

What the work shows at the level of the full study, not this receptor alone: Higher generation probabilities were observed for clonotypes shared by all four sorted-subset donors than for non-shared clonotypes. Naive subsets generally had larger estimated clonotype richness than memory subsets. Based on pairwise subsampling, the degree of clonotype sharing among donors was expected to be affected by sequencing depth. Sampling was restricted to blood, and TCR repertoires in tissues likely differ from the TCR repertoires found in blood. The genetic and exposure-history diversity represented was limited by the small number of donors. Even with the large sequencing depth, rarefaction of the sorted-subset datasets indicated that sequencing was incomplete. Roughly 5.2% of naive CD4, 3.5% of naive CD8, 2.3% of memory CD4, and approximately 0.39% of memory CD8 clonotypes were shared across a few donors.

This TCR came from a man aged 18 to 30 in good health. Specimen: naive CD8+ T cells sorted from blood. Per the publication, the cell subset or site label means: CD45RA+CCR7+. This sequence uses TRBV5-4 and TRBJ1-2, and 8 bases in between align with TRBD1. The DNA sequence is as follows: TGTGCCAGCAGCTTGGAGACAGGGGAAGGCTACACCTTC. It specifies CASSLETGEGYTF.